This T cell receptor beta chain was captured in a study of blood T cell repertoires in COVID-19. Study information: Sample material is recorded as cDNA or gDNA derived from T cells, B-cell-depleted T cells, or PBMCs.

The repertoire was sequenced with immunoSEQ multiplex PCR; TCRdb's copy has only in-frame clones and lacks some. The table includes about 200,000 clones, more than 70% detected once. The clonotype was recovered from a human donor in a cohort sampled during active COVID-19. The sample was peripheral blood.

The CDR3 region is CASSTSGLHYEQYF. CDR3 coding DNA: TGTGCCAGCAGTACCTCGGGACTCCACTACGAGCAGTACTTC. J is TRBJ2-7 and V is TRBV28, with a weak D call TRBD2 (6 bases). Germline CDR1 reads MDHEN; CDR2 reads SYDVKM. The CDR3 extends over 14 amino acids. Trimming left V 5 bases short and J 3 bases short, with 14 bases between.